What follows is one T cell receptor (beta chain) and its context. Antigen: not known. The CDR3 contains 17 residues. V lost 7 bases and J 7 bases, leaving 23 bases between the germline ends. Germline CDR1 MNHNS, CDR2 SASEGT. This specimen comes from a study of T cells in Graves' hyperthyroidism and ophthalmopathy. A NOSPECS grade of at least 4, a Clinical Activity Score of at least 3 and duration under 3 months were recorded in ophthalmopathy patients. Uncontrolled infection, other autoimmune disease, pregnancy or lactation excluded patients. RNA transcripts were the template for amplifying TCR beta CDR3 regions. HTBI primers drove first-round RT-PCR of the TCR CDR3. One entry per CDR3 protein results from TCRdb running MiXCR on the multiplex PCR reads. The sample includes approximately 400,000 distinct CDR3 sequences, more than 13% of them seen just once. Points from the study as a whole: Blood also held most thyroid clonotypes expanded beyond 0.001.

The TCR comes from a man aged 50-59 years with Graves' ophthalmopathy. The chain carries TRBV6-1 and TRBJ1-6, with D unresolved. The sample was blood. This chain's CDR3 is CASTEIVPGLLNSPLHF. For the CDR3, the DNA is TGTGCCAGCACCGAGATAGTGCCGGGATTATTGAATTCACCCCTCCACTTT.